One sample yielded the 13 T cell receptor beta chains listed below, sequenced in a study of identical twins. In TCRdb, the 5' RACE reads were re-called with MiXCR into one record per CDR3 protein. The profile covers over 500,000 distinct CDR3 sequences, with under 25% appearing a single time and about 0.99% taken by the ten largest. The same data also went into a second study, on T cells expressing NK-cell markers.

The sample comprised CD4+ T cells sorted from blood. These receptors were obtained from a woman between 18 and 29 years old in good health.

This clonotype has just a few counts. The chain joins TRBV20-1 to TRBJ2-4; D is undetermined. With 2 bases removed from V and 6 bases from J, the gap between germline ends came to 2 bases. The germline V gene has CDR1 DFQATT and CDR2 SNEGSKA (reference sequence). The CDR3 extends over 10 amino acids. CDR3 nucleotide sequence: TGCAGTGCTAGACTAAACATTCAGTACTTC. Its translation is CSARLNIQYF.

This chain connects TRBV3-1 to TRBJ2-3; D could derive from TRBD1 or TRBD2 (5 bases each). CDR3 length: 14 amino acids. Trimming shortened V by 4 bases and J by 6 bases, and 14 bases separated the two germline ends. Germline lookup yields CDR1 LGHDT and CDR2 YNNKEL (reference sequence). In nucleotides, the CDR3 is TGTGCCAGCAGCCTGCCGGGGCGGAGCGATACGCAGTATTTT. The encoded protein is CASSLPGRSDTQYF.

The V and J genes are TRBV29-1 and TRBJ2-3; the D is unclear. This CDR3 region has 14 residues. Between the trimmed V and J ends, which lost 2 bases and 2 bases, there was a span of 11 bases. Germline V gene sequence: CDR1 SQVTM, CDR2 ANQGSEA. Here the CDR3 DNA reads TGCAGCGTTGAATGGCCAGCCAACACAGATACGCAGTATTTT. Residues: CSVEWPANTDTQYF.

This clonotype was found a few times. The chain's CDR3 is CASSAGQGEGEQFF. For the CDR3, the DNA is TGTGCCAGCAGCGCTGGACAGGGTGAGGGTGAGCAGTTCTTC. The gene calls are TRBV5-5 and TRBJ2-1, with 8 positions matching TRBD1. Trimming took 4 bases from V and 9 from J; bases not matched to a gene: 9. Germline V gene data show CDR1 as SGHKS and CDR2 as YYEKEE (reference sequence). This CDR3 region has 14 residues.

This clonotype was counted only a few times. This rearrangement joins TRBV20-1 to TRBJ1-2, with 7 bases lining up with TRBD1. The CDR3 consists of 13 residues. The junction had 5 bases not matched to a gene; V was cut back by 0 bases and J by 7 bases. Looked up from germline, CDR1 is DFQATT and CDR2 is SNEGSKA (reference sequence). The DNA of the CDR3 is TGCAGTGCTAGAGACCCCTACAGGGGTGGCTACACCTTC. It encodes CSARDPYRGGYTF.

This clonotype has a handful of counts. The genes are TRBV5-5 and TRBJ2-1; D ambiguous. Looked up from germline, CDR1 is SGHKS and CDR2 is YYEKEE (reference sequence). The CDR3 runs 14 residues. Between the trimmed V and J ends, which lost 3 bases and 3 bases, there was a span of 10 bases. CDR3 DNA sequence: TGTGCCAGCAGCTGGGGAAGCAACTACAATGAGCAGTTCTTC. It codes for CASSWGSNYNEQFF.

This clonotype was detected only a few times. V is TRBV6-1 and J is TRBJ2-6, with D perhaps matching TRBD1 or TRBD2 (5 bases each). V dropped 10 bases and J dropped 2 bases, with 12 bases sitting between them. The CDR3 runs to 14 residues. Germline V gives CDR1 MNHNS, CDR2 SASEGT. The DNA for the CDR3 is TGTGCCACCCAGCCGGGGCCTGGGGCCAACGTCCTGACTTTC. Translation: CATQPGPGANVLTF.

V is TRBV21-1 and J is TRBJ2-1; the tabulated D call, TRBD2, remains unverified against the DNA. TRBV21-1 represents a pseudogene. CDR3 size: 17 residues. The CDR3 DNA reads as TGTGCCAGCAGCTCGGTCAGCGGGATCGGTAACTACAATGAGCAGTTCTTC. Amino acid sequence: CASSSVSGIGNYNEQFF.

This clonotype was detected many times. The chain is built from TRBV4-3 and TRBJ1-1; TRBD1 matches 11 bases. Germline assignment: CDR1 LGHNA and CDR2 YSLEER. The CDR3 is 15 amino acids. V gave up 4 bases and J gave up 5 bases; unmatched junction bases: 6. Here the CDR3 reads CASSPQGQGATEAFF. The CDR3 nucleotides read TGCGCCAGCAGCCCTCAAGGACAGGGGGCAACTGAAGCTTTCTTT.

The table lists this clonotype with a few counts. The CDR3 DNA follows: TGTGCCTGGAGTGTACCGGGAACTGACTACGAGCAGTACTTC. Translation gives CAWSVPGTDYEQYF. The rearrangement joins TRBV30 to TRBJ2-7; possibly TRBD2 for D (5 bases). This CDR3 region has 14 residues. In germline, CDR1 is GTSNPN, CDR2 SVGIG (reference sequence). Trimming left V 0 bases short and J 3 bases short, with 12 bases between. The whole variable domain, filled in from reference TRBV30 and TRBJ2-7, reads SQTIHQWPATLVQPVGSPLSLECTVEGTSNPNLYWYRQAAGRGLQLLFYSVGIGQISSEVPQNLSASRPQDRQFILSSKKLLLSDSGFYLCAWSVPGTDYEQYFGPGTRLTVT.

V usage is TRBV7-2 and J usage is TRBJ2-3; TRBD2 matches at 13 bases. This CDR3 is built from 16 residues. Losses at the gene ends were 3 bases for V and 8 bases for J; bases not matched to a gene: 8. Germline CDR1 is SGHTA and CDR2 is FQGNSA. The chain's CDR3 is CASSFRLAGGWGTQYF. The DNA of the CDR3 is TGTGCCAGCAGCTTTCGACTAGCGGGGGGTTGGGGTACGCAGTATTTT.

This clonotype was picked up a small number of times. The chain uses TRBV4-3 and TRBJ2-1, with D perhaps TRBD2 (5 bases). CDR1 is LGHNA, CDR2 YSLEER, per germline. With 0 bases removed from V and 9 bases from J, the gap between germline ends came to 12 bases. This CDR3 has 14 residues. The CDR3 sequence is CASSQDSGMGEQFF. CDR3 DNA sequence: TGCGCCAGCAGCCAAGATTCGGGGATGGGTGAGCAGTTCTTC.

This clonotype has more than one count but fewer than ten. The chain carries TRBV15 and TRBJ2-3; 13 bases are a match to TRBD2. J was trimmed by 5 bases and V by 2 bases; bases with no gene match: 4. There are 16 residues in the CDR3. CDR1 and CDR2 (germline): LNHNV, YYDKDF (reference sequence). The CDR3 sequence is CATSRLGTSGVDTQYF. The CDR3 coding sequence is TGTGCCACCAGCAGACTCGGGACTAGCGGGGTAGATACGCAGTATTTT.